The 12 T cell receptor beta chains below come from one sample, sequenced in a study of blood T cell repertoires in COVID-19. The assay was immunoSEQ multiplex PCR, and TCRdb's table has in-frame clones only and misses some. The sample includes fewer than 250,000 clones, about 82% of them seen just once. The sequencing sample was made of peripheral blood. The receptor source for this set is a woman older than 75 with acute or convalescent COVID-19.

The chain couples TRBV29-1 to TRBJ2-7, with 7 nucleotides matching TRBD1. CDR3 size: 14 residues. Per the germline V gene, CDR1 is SQVTM and CDR2 is ANQGSEA. J gave up 1 base and V 4 bases, and 7 bases lay outside the gene matches. CDR3 amino acids: CSVVLGRGSYEQYF. For the CDR3, the DNA is TGCAGCGTTGTGTTAGGCAGGGGGTCCTACGAGCAGTACTTC.

The table lists this clone with a count of one. V is TRBV10-3 and J is TRBJ2-1, with D maybe TRBD2 (7 bases). V lost 2 bases, J lost 5 bases, and 13 bases lay in between. Germline V gene lookup returns CDR1 ENHRY and CDR2 SYGVKD. The CDR3 runs to 15 residues. For the CDR3, the DNA is TGTGCCATCAGTGAGACCGGGGGGCCCGACAATGAGCAGTTCTTC. Protein sequence: CAISETGGPDNEQFF.

This chain connects TRBV3-1 (or the pseudogene TRBV3-2) to TRBJ1-5; 8 positions match TRBD1. Germline V gene sequence: CDR1 LGHDT, CDR2 YNNKEL (reference sequence). The CDR3 consists of 16 residues. V trimming: 4 bases; J trimming: 4 bases; junction bases outside the gene matches: 9. Here the CDR3 reads CASSRRTGGINQPQHF. The DNA of the CDR3 is TGTGCCAGCAGCCGCAGAACAGGGGGAATTAATCAGCCCCAGCATTTT.

This clone was seen once. CDR3 amino acids: CASSGDRSYGYTF. The CDR3 nucleotides are TGTGCCAGCAGTGGAGACAGGTCCTATGGCTACACCTTC. V gene TRBV6-2 or TRBV6-3 combines with J gene TRBJ1-2; D perhaps matches TRBD1 (6 bases). Per the germline V gene, CDR1 is MNHEY and CDR2 is SVGEGT. The V end lost 5 bases, the J end lost 4 bases, and 11 bases lay between the germline ends. The CDR3 has 13 amino acids.

The J gene is TRBJ1-1, the V gene TRBV7-8, with a weak D call TRBD1 (5 bases). The CDR3 loop spans 14 amino acids. V lost 2 bases and J lost 1, with 8 bases in between. Germline CDR1 SGHVS, CDR2 FQNEAQ. The CDR3 DNA follows: TGTGCCAGCAGCTTATCCGGGGGGAACACTGAAGCTTTCTTT. Translating it yields CASSLSGGNTEAFF.

The rearrangement joins TRBV6-4 to TRBJ2-7; D perhaps matches TRBD1 (6 bases). This CDR3 is built from 15 residues. Germline lookup yields CDR1 MRHNA and CDR2 SNTAGT. V lost 1 base and J lost 3, with 13 bases in between. DNA of the CDR3: TGTGCCAGCAGTGACTTCAGGGGTGCTAACTACGAGCAGTACTTC. As protein: CASSDFRGANYEQYF.

This rearrangement joins TRBV12-3 or TRBV12-4 to TRBJ1-3; D not resolved. The CDR3 runs 13 residues. The V end was cut by 8 bases, the J end by 2 bases, with 10 bases between. The CDR3 nucleotides are TGTGCCAGCGGGAGGGTCCCTGGAAACACCATATATTTT. Protein: CASGRVPGNTIYF.

This chain connects TRBV10-3 to TRBJ2-1; D perhaps matches TRBD1 (6 bases). The CDR3 spans 17 residues. Trimming left V 4 bases short and J 7 bases short, with 23 bases between. Germline V gives CDR1 ENHRY, CDR2 SYGVKD. The CDR3 DNA reads TGTGCCATCAGTGGGGTAGGGGGAGCCATTACGTTTAATGAGCAGTTCTTC. Amino acid sequence: CAISGVGGAITFNEQFF.

The chain joins TRBV11-3 to TRBJ1-2, with D uncertain. The CDR3 length is 15 residues. Germline V gene data show CDR1 as SGHNT and CDR2 as YENEEA. Trimming left V 5 bases short and J 7 bases short, with 20 bases between. The CDR3 reads CASSPSLAGRGGYTF. The CDR3 DNA follows: TGTGCCAGCAGCCCATCACTGGCAGGACGGGGTGGCTACACCTTC.

The chain recombines TRBV5-6 with TRBJ2-3; possible D gene TRBD2, 6 bases. In germline, CDR1 is SGHDT, CDR2 YYEEEE. V was pared by 4 bases and J by 2 bases, with 17 bases between. This CDR3 contains 16 residues. In nucleotides, the CDR3 is TGTGCCAGCAGCCTCCCTGCCGGACTATTCACAGATACGCAGTATTTT. As protein: CASSLPAGLFTDTQYF.

In nucleotides, the CDR3 is TGTGCTACCGCGGCAGAATTAGAAAAACTGTTTTTT. This encodes CATAAELEKLFF. The V gene is TRBV10-3, the J gene TRBJ1-4; D unclear. The germline gives CDR1 ENHRY, CDR2 SYGVKD. CDR3 size: 12 residues.

The chain couples TRBV11-1 to TRBJ1-6, with D possibly TRBD1 on 5 matching bases. This CDR3 is built from 14 residues. Germline lookup yields CDR1 SGHAT and CDR2 FQDESV (reference sequence). Trimming shortened V by 5 bases and J by 3 bases, and 8 bases separated the two germline ends. CDR3 protein: CASSRQYYNSPLHF. As DNA, the CDR3 is TGTGCCAGCAGCCGACAGTACTATAATTCACCCCTCCACTTT.